This T cell receptor (beta chain) emerged from a study of cytomegalovirus exposure and HLA in healthy donors. This CDR3 contains 15 residues. Germline loops: CDR1 MGHDK, CDR2 SYGVNS. Losses at the gene ends were 10 bases for V and 4 bases for J; bases not matched to a gene: 6. The PCR used 60 Vbeta and 13 Jbeta primers. Assay: immunoSEQ multiplex PCR; the TCRdb copy retains only in-frame clones and omits some. Here the sample spans 250,000 to 300,000 clones, around four fifths being singletons. General study findings and limits: Likely technical artifact: a cluster of highly shared sequence variants.

Notes on this clone: The target antigen is unknown.

The clonotype originates from a middle-aged woman in good health and CMV-seropositive. The sample was PBMCs. V gene TRBV25-1 combines with J gene TRBJ2-5; TRBD2 matches 16 bases. CDR3 protein: CATLGLAGGRETQYF. The CDR3 region has the DNA TGTGCCACCTTGGGACTAGCGGGAGGGCGAGAGACCCAGTACTTC.